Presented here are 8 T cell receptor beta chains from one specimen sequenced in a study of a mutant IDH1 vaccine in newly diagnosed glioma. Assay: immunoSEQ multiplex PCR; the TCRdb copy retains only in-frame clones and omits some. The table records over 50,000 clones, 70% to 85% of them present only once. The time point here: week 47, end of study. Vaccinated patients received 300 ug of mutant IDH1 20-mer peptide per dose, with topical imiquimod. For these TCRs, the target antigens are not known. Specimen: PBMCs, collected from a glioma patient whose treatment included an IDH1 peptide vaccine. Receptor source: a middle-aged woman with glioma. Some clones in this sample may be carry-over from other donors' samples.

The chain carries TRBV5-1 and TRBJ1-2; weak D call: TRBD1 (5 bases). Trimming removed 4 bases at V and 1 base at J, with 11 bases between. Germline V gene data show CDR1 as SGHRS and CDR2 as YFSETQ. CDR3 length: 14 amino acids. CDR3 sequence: CASSPAGDNYGYTF. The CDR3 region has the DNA TGCGCCAGCAGCCCGGCGGGGGATAACTATGGCTACACCTTC.

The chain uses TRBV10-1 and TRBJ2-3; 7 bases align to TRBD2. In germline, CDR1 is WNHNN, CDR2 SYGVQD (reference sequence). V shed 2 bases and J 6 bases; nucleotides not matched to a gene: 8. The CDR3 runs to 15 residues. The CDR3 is CASSERLADPDTQYF. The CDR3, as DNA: TGCGCCAGCAGTGAGCGGCTAGCGGACCCGGATACGCAGTATTTT.

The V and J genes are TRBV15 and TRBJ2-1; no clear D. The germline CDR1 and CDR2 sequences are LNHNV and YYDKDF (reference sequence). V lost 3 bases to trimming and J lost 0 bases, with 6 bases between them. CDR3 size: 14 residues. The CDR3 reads CATSSQSSYNEQFF. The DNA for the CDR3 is TGTGCCACCAGCAGCCAGAGCTCCTACAATGAGCAGTTCTTC. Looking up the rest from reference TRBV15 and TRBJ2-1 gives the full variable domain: DAMVIQNPRYQVTQFGKPVTLSCSQTLNHNVMYWYQQKSSQAPKLLFHYYDKDFNNEADTPDNFQSRRPNTSFCFLDIRSPGLGDTAMYLCATSSQSSYNEQFFGPGTRLTVL.

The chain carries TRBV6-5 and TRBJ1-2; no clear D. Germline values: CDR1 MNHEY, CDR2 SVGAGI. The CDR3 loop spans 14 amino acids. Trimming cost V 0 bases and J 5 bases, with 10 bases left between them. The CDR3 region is CASSYSRHGYGYTF. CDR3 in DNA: TGTGCCAGCAGTTACTCGAGACACGGTTATGGCTACACCTTC.

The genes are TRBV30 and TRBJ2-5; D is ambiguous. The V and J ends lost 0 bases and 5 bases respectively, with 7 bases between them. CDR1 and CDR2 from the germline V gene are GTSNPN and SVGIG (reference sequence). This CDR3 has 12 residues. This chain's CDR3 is CAWSVGGETQYF. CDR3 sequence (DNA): TGTGCCTGGAGTGTAGGTGGGGAGACCCAGTACTTC.

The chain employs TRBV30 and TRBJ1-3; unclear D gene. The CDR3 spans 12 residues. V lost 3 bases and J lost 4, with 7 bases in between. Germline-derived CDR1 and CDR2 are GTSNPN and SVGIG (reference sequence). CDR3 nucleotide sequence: TGTGCCTGGAGCTTCAAAGGAAACACCATATATTTT. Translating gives CAWSFKGNTIYF. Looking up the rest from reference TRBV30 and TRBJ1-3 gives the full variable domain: SQTIHQWPATLVQPVGSPLSLECTVEGTSNPNLYWYRQAAGRGLQLLFYSVGIGQISSEVPQNLSASRPQDRQFILSSKKLLLSDSGFYLCAWSFKGNTIYFGEGSWLTVV.

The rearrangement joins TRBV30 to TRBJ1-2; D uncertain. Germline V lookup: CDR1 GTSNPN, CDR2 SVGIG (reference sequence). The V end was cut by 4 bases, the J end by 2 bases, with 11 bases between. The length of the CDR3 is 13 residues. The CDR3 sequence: CAWNRQANYGYTF. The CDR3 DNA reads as TGTGCCTGGAATCGGCAGGCCAACTATGGCTACACCTTC.

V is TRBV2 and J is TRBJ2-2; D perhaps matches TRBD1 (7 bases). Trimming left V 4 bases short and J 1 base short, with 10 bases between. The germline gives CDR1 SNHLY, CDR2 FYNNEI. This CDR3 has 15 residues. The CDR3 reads CASSGQGGNTGELFF. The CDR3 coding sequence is TGTGCCAGCAGTGGCCAGGGGGGGAACACCGGGGAGCTGTTTTTT.